This TCR beta chain is from a study of cytotoxic CD8 clonotypes in ibrutinib-treated CLL. The overall study: A median around twelve months of treatment, range 6 to 36, preceded the collection of response samples.

Generated by immunoSEQ multiplex PCR, the TCRdb table keeps only in-frame clones and is missing some. The repertoire holds about 300,000 clones, 76% seen once, with around 5.1% in the top ten. The CDR3 sequence is 16 residues long. Germline CDR1 and CDR2: SGDLS and YYNGEE. V shed 4 bases and J 3 bases; nucleotides not matched to a gene: 5. This receptor was taken from a human donor with chronic lymphocytic leukemia. This sample comprised PBMCs, obtained at disease progression, from a patient treated with ibrutinib. The gene calls are TRBV9 and TRBJ2-3; 13 bases align to TRBD2. CDR3 nucleotide sequence: TGTGCCAGCAGCAAAGGGACTAGCGGGGCAACAGATACGCAGTATTTT. It is translated as CASSKGTSGATDTQYF.